Shown below are 32 T cell receptor beta chains from a single sample sequenced in a study of OX40 agonist ivuxolimab in advanced cancers. Clones were sequenced by immunoSEQ multiplex PCR, and TCRdb holds only the in-frame ones, with some missing. The sample lists around 73,000 clones; about 87% were seen once. The sequencing used CD4+ or CD8+ T cells sorted from blood, collected in a trial of the OX40 agonist ivuxolimab. The receptors come from an adult with an advanced solid tumor such as melanoma, head and neck, liver or kidney cancer.

The chain employs TRBV28 and TRBJ2-2, with D tentatively TRBD2 (6 bases). The germline V gene has CDR1 MDHEN and CDR2 SYDVKM. The CDR3 loop spans 14 amino acids. V was shortened by 6 bases and J by 8 bases, with 16 bases between the two germline ends. The CDR3 region has the DNA TGTGCCAGCAGGGAGCGGGTTACTAGGGGGGAGCTGTTTTTT. Amino acids: CASRERVTRGELFF.

V usage is TRBV2 and J usage is TRBJ1-5, with TRBD1 as a possible D gene (5 bases). The germline CDR1 and CDR2 sequences are SNHLY and FYNNEI. The CDR3 loop spans 14 amino acids. V lost 4 bases and J lost 2, with 9 bases in between. In DNA form, the CDR3 reads TGTGCCAGCAGTGTAGGGGCCGGCAATCAGCCCCAGCATTTT. As protein: CASSVGAGNQPQHF. Together with reference TRBV2 and TRBJ1-5, the CDR3 gives the full variable domain: EPEVTQTPSHQVTQMGQEVILRCVPISNHLYFYWYRQILGQKVEFLVSFYNNEISEKSEIFDDQFSVERPDGSNFTLKIRSTKLEDSAMYFCASSVGAGNQPQHFGDGTRLSIL.

The chain employs TRBV30 and TRBJ2-2; 9 nucleotides line up with TRBD2. The germline gives CDR1 GTSNPN, CDR2 SVGIG (reference sequence). This CDR3 region has 15 residues. V lost 1 base, J lost 2 bases, and 2 bases stayed unmatched. CDR3 DNA sequence: TGTGCCTGGAGTGAAGCGGGGGGAAACACCGGGGAGCTGTTTTTT. It specifies CAWSEAGGNTGELFF.

This chain joins TRBV7-9 and TRBJ1-1; D may be TRBD1 (6 bases). Trimming shortened V by 5 bases and J by 4 bases, and 8 bases separated the two germline ends. Looked up from germline, CDR1 is SEHNR and CDR2 is FQNEAQ (reference sequence). The CDR3 has 12 amino acids. The CDR3 DNA reads as TGTGCCAGCAGCAGGACAGTCACTGAAGCTTTCTTT. Its translation: CASSRTVTEAFF.

V is TRBV6-6 and J is TRBJ1-5; D is undetermined. The germline gives CDR1 MNHNY, CDR2 SVGAGI (reference sequence). CDR3 size: 14 residues. The ends were cut back, 6 bases at V and 4 bases at J, with 13 bases in the middle. CDR3 residues: CASSLDPKNQPQHF. The DNA for the CDR3 is TGTGCCAGCAGCCTTGACCCTAAAAATCAGCCCCAGCATTTT.

The chain couples TRBV7-9 to TRBJ2-5, with D perhaps matching TRBD2 (6 bases). V lost 5 bases and J 5 bases, leaving 9 bases between the germline ends. Per the germline V gene, CDR1 is SEHNR and CDR2 is FQNEAQ (reference sequence). This CDR3 is built from 12 residues. CDR3 amino acids: CASSRAGETQYF. CDR3 coding DNA: TGTGCCAGCAGCCGTGCGGGGGAGACCCAGTACTTC.

The chain employs TRBV29-1 and TRBJ2-3; D unclear. The germline V gene encodes CDR1 SQVTM and CDR2 ANQGSEA. The germline V and J ends were trimmed by 4 bases and 10 bases, with 15 bases remaining between them. The CDR3 runs to 12 residues. CDR3 nucleotides: TGCAGCGTTGCACTAACCTTAGGAGCGCAGTATTTT. The encoded protein is CSVALTLGAQYF.

The chain links TRBV19 to TRBJ2-7; 9 bases align to TRBD2. CDR1 is LNHDA, CDR2 SQIVND, per germline (reference sequence). The CDR3 totals 16 residues. With 0 bases clipped from V and 7 bases from J, the junction kept 10 bases outside the gene matches. The CDR3 DNA is TGTGCCAGTAGTATAGATGAACTAGCGGGTGGGAGTGAGCAGTACTTC. Protein: CASSIDELAGGSEQYF.

This chain joins TRBV5-6 and TRBJ2-1; 13 nucleotides agree with TRBD2. This CDR3 spans 15 amino acids. Germline lookup yields CDR1 SGHDT and CDR2 YYEEEE. The V and J ends lost 4 bases and 7 bases, in that order; junction bases with no gene match: 5. CDR3 protein: CASSAELAGGNEQFF. CDR3 DNA: TGTGCCAGCAGCGCGGAACTAGCGGGAGGGAATGAGCAGTTCTTC.

The J gene is TRBJ1-2, the V gene TRBV2, with 7 nucleotides matching TRBD1. This CDR3 is built from 13 residues. The J segment lost 4 bases and the V segment lost 6 bases, leaving 5 bases of the junction unmatched. The germline V gene has CDR1 SNHLY and CDR2 FYNNEI. The CDR3 bases are TGTGCCAGCAGCCCCGACAGGGTCTATGGCTACACCTTC. This codes for CASSPDRVYGYTF.

This chain links TRBV27 with TRBJ2-3, with TRBD2 matching over 7 bases. Per the germline V gene, CDR1 is MNHEY and CDR2 is SMNVEV (reference sequence). The CDR3 spans 15 residues. The V segment lost 7 bases and the J segment 5 bases; nucleotides outside the gene matches: 12. The CDR3 protein is CASTPRGSKLDTQYF. The DNA for the CDR3 is TGTGCCAGCACCCCCCGCGGGAGCAAGTTAGATACGCAGTATTTT.

The V gene is TRBV30, the J gene TRBJ2-1, with 12 bases aligning to TRBD2. Germline V gene sequence: CDR1 GTSNPN, CDR2 SVGIG (reference sequence). The ends lost 2 bases at V and 13 bases at J; junction bases unmatched: 6. CDR3 size: 13 residues. DNA for the CDR3: TGTGCCTGGAGTAAGGGACTAGCGGGCGCCCAGTTCTTC. Amino acids: CAWSKGLAGAQFF.

This rearrangement joins TRBV28 to TRBJ2-2; 14 bases align to TRBD2. The CDR3 is 16 residues long. The J segment lost 7 bases and the V segment lost 7 bases, leaving 8 bases of the junction unmatched. Germline CDR1 is MDHEN and CDR2 is SYDVKM. This CDR3 reads CASTQTSGRAFGELFF. The CDR3 DNA reads TGTGCCAGCACCCAGACTAGCGGGAGGGCCTTCGGGGAGCTGTTTTTT.

The CDR3 spells CASSLSGPDTQYF. DNA for the CDR3: TGTGCCAGCAGCTTAAGTGGTCCAGATACGCAGTATTTT. The V call is TRBV7-3, the J call TRBJ2-3; no reliable D call. Trimming stripped 1 base from V and 4 bases from J, with 6 bases between. The length of the CDR3 is 13 residues. From germline, CDR1 is SGHTA and CDR2 FQGTGA.

The chain carries TRBV7-9 and TRBJ2-5, with D unclear. In germline, CDR1 is SEHNR, CDR2 FQNEAQ (reference sequence). Trimming pared 5 bases from V and 4 bases from J, leaving 2 bases between. This CDR3 region has 10 residues. The CDR3 region is CASSLETQYF. The CDR3 nucleotides are TGTGCCAGCAGCCTAGAGACCCAGTACTTC.

The chain links TRBV30 to TRBJ1-1; D is unresolved. V was cut by 0 bases and J by 1 base, with 9 bases left in between. Germline V gene lookup returns CDR1 GTSNPN and CDR2 SVGIG (reference sequence). The CDR3 consists of 14 residues. The CDR3 loop is CAWSVTRGNTEAFF. The CDR3 DNA sequence: TGTGCCTGGAGTGTAACGCGGGGGAACACTGAAGCTTTCTTT.

CDR3 in amino acids: CASSLEYSGHEQYF. CDR3 DNA sequence: TGTGCCAGCAGTTTAGAATATAGTGGGCACGAGCAGTACTTC. This rearrangement joins TRBV27 to TRBJ2-7; D not resolved. CDR3 length equals 14 residues. Trimming took off 2 bases at V and 5 bases at J, with 13 bases between the two ends. The germline V gene encodes CDR1 MNHEY and CDR2 SMNVEV (reference sequence).

A word on this clone: Other nucleotide sequences in the sample specify the same CDR3. The chain has TRBV9 and TRBJ2-3, with TRBD1 identical over 9 bases. Germline assignment: CDR1 SGDLS and CDR2 YYNGEE. This CDR3 region has 15 residues. J gave up 3 bases and V 3 bases, and 5 bases lay outside the gene matches. CDR3 DNA sequence: TGTGCCAGCAGCGCCCGACAGGGGGGTACAGATACGCAGTATTTT. Its protein is CASSARQGGTDTQYF.

This clone was recorded once. The J gene is TRBJ2-1, the V gene TRBV27; TRBD2 is a possible D gene (6 bases). Germline CDR1 is MNHEY and CDR2 is SMNVEV (reference sequence). V was cut by 5 bases and J by 8 bases, with 25 bases left in between. The CDR3 has 17 residues. CDR3 DNA sequence: TGTGCCAGCAGTACCCTCCGGGGGATCCGCCTGGGGGATGAGCAGTTCTTC. It specifies CASSTLRGIRLGDEQFF.

This rearrangement joins TRBV18 to TRBJ2-3; 7 bases fit TRBD2. V shed 3 bases, J shed 2 bases, and the junction held 8 bases outside the gene matches. Germline CDR1 reads KGHSH; CDR2 reads LQKENI. The CDR3 covers 16 residues. The CDR3 protein is CASSPLTGGFTDTQYF. CDR3 DNA sequence: TGTGCCAGCTCACCCCTAACGGGAGGTTTCACAGATACGCAGTATTTT. The full variable domain, rest sourced from reference TRBV18 and TRBJ2-3, is NAGVMQNPRHLVRRRGQEARLRCSPMKGHSHVYWYRQLPEEGLKFMVYLQKENIIDESGMPKERFSAEFPKEGPSILRIQQVVRGDSAAYFCASSPLTGGFTDTQYFGPGTRLTVL.

The chain is built from TRBV5-6 and TRBJ2-4; 7 bases match TRBD1. The J segment lost 8 bases and the V segment lost 0 bases, leaving 8 bases of the junction unmatched. CDR3 size: 15 residues. In germline, CDR1 is SGHDT, CDR2 YYEEEE. The CDR3 bases are TGTGCCAGCAGCTTGGTGTCCCGACAGGGTGACATTCAGTACTTC. Translated, it gives CASSLVSRQGDIQYF.

The genes are TRBV19 and TRBJ2-3; possible D gene TRBD2, 5 bases. CDR3 length: 13 residues. Trimming removed 3 bases from V and 4 bases from J, with 8 bases in between. Germline V gives CDR1 LNHDA, CDR2 SQIVND (reference sequence). CDR3 protein: CASSIRGSDTQYF. The DNA for the CDR3 is TGTGCCAGTAGTATTCGGGGTTCAGATACGCAGTATTTT.

J is TRBJ1-4 and V is TRBV16; D call uncertain. The CDR3 has 14 residues. V lost 0 bases, J lost 13 bases, and 15 bases lay in between. The germline CDR1 and CDR2 sequences are KGHSY and FQNENV. The CDR3 reads CASSQSQGPRGLFF. DNA for the CDR3: TGTGCCAGCAGCCAATCCCAAGGGCCGAGAGGACTGTTTTTT.

The chain combines TRBV5-1 with TRBJ2-2; TRBD2 aligns across 11 bases. The CDR3 totals 16 residues. Germline V gene data show CDR1 as SGHRS and CDR2 as YFSETQ. V lost 0 bases and J lost 6; bases outside the gene matches: 4. CDR3 sequence: CASSLELAGAAGELFF. CDR3 DNA: TGCGCCAGCAGCTTGGAACTAGCGGGAGCCGCCGGGGAGCTGTTTTTT. The full variable domain, rest sourced from reference TRBV5-1 and TRBJ2-2, is KAGVTQTPRYLIKTRGQQVTLSCSPISGHRSVSWYQQTPGQGLQFLFEYFSETQRNKGNFPGRFSGRQFSNSRSEMNVSTLELGDSALYLCASSLELAGAAGELFFGEGSRLTVL.

V and J are TRBV7-3 and TRBJ1-5, with 9 bases matching TRBD1. Per germline, CDR1 SGHTA and CDR2 FQGTGA. V was clipped by 2 bases and J by 5 bases; unmatched bases: 10. This CDR3 has 17 residues. The CDR3 nucleotides read TGTGCCAGCAGCTTACCCCTCCGCAGACAGGGGGATCAGCCCCAGCATTTT. Its translation: CASSLPLRRQGDQPQHF.

The V gene is TRBV4-1, the J gene TRBJ2-7, with D perhaps TRBD1 (5 bases). V lost 0 bases and J lost 2, with 8 bases in between. This CDR3 spans 14 amino acids. Germline loops: CDR1 MGHRA, CDR2 YSYEKL. The CDR3 DNA sequence: TGCGCCAGCAGCCAAGAGCAGGGCACCTACGAGCAGTACTTC. Translated: CASSQEQGTYEQYF.

The V and J genes are TRBV6-6 and TRBJ2-7, with no clear D. With 6 bases removed from V and 2 bases from J, the gap between germline ends came to 8 bases. This CDR3 is built from 12 residues. Germline CDR1 is MNHNY and CDR2 is SVGAGI (reference sequence). As DNA, the CDR3 is TGTGCCAGCAGAGATTGGCCCTACGAGCAGTACTTC. Translation gives CASRDWPYEQYF.

The chain uses TRBV19 and TRBJ2-1; D is unresolved. CDR1 and CDR2 from the germline V gene are LNHDA and SQIVND (reference sequence). V dropped 4 bases and J dropped 0 bases, with 16 bases sitting between them. The CDR3 is made up of 17 amino acids. Here the CDR3 reads CASSTGRVPSSYNEQFF. The CDR3 region has the DNA TGTGCCAGTAGTACGGGCCGGGTTCCCAGCTCCTACAATGAGCAGTTCTTC. The full variable domain, rest sourced from reference TRBV19 and TRBJ2-1, is DGGITQSPKYLFRKEGQNVTLSCEQNLNHDAMYWYRQDPGQGLRLIYYSQIVNDFQKGDIAEGYSVSREKKESFPLTVTSAQKNPTAFYLCASSTGRVPSSYNEQFFGPGTRLTVL.

Comments on this clone: Compared with germline, one end of the junction differs, possibly owing to a read error. This sequence joins TRBV18 and TRBJ2-1, with D uncertain. This CDR3 spans 12 amino acids. Germline V gives CDR1 KGHSH, CDR2 LQKENI. The CDR3 coding sequence is TGTGCCAGCGCACCCCGGCACAATGAGCAGTTCTTC. Translation: CASAPRHNEQFF. The whole variable domain, remainder taken from reference TRBV18 and TRBJ2-1, is NAGVMQNPRHLVRRRGQEARLRCSPMKGHSHVYWYRQLPEEGLKFMVYLQKENIIDESGMPKERFSAEFPKEGPSILRIQQVVRGDSAAYFCASAPRHNEQFFGPGTRLTVL.

The chain uses TRBV23-1 and TRBJ1-5; possible D gene TRBD1, 5 bases. TRBV23-1 is labeled an ORF, and its function is uncertain. Trimming removed 0 bases at V and 2 bases at J, with 11 bases between. This CDR3 is 16 amino acids long. The DNA for the CDR3 is TGCGCCAGCAGTCAATCCGTCGGGGGGGGCAATCAGCCCCAGCATTTT. Residues: CASSQSVGGGNQPQHF.

The chain recombines TRBV5-1 with TRBJ1-3, with D hard to call. Deletions cut 0 bases from V and 0 bases from J, with 7 bases between. The CDR3 sequence is 15 residues long. CDR1 and CDR2 from the germline V gene are SGHRS and YFSETQ. Written as DNA, the CDR3 is TGCGCCAGCAGCTTGGGTTCGTCCTCTGGAAACACCATATATTTT. This codes for CASSLGSSSGNTIYF.

CDR3 nucleotides: TGTGCCAGCAGCTGGATGACTAGCGGGAGGGAAGAGCAGTACTTC. Protein sequence: CASSWMTSGREEQYF. This chain links TRBV7-2 with TRBJ2-7; 14 bases map to TRBD2. V lost 4 bases and J lost 7; bases outside the gene matches: 6. The germline gives CDR1 SGHTA, CDR2 FQGNSA. CDR3 length: 15 amino acids. Variable domain in full (rest from reference TRBV7-2 and TRBJ2-7): GAGVSQSPSNKVTEKGKDVELRCDPISGHTALYWYRQSLGQGLEFLIYFQGNSAPDKSGLPSDRFSAERTGGSVSTLTIQRTQQEDSAVYLCASSWMTSGREEQYFGPGTRLTVT.